This TCR beta chain was obtained from a study of blood T cells in healthy people across ages. The use of a sample-barcoded 5' primer and a J-beta primer mix characterized a second PCR of roughly 6 to 11 cycles. TCRdb re-called the 5' RACE reads with MiXCR, one entry per CDR3 protein. The data show 980,000 or so distinct CDR3 sequences, about 48% seen once. The V end was cut by 7 bases, the J end by 3 bases, with 13 bases between. The germline V gene encodes CDR1 ENHRY and CDR2 SYGVKD. This CDR3 has 13 residues. The chain carries TRBV10-3 and TRBJ2-7; perhaps TRBD1 as D (6 bases). The sequenced sample was blood. The receptor was derived from a man aged 25 to 45 in good health. This CDR3 is CAITPGQSYEQYF. The DNA for the CDR3 is TGTGCCATCACCCCGGGACAAAGCTACGAGCAGTACTTC.